Each of the 7 T cell receptor beta chains below was sequenced from the same sample in a study of early T cells in non-severe SARS-CoV-2 infection. TCRdb ran MiXCR on the 5' RACE reads and lists one entry per CDR3 protein. This table holds around 70,000 distinct CDR3 sequences, roughly 9% found once. Material: whole blood. The receptors were sampled from an adult who was a healthcare worker with PCR-confirmed SARS-CoV-2 infection or an uninfected control (not recorded which).

This clonotype was seen ten or more times. The chain combines TRBV5-1 with TRBJ2-1; unclear D gene. Looked up from germline, CDR1 is SGHRS and CDR2 is YFSETQ. Trimming pared 0 bases from V and 2 bases from J, leaving 12 bases between. The CDR3 contains 16 residues. CDR3 sequence: CASSLVGPAAYNEQFF. In nucleotides, the CDR3 is TGCGCCAGCAGCTTGGTTGGTCCCGCGGCCTACAATGAGCAGTTCTTC.

This clonotype occurred a few times. The genes are TRBV7-9 and TRBJ1-1; unclear D gene. V was pared by 3 bases and J by 4 bases, with 15 bases between. Germline CDR1 and CDR2: SEHNR and FQNEAQ (reference sequence). The CDR3 loop spans 15 amino acids. The chain's CDR3 is CASSFITARTTEAFF. The CDR3 nucleotides are TGTGCCAGCAGCTTTATTACAGCCCGGACCACTGAAGCTTTCTTT.

This clonotype has only a few counts. V and J are TRBV21-1 and TRBJ2-3; the table calls TRBD2, which could not be checked here. TRBV21-1 is deemed a pseudogene. CDR3 size: 14 residues. CDR3 coding DNA: TGTGCCAGCAGCAAACTAGGACTCGCCGATACGCAGTATTTT. Its protein product is CASSKLGLADTQYF.

The sample holds one count of this clonotype. The chain has TRBV20-1 and TRBJ2-1; 8 bases agree with TRBD2. The CDR3 is made up of 15 amino acids. CDR1 and CDR2 (germline): DFQATT, SNEGSKA (reference sequence). The V gene end was trimmed by 5 bases and the J gene end by 2 bases; junction bases not matched to a gene: 8. The CDR3 nucleotides are TGCAGTGCTCCAACTAGCGGACCCACCTACAATGAGCAGTTCTTC. Translated, it gives CSAPTSGPTYNEQFF.

This clonotype was observed many times. This chain joins TRBV7-9 and TRBJ2-5; unclear D gene. The CDR3 is 11 residues long. Germline V gives CDR1 SEHNR, CDR2 FQNEAQ (reference sequence). Deletions cut 4 bases from V and 2 bases from J, with 2 bases between. CDR3 DNA sequence: TGTGCCAGCAGCTCTCAAGAGACCCAGTACTTC. Its translation is CASSSQETQYF.

J is TRBJ2-1 and V is TRBV29-1, with 8 bases identical to TRBD2. The V segment lost 2 bases and the J segment 4 bases; nucleotides outside the gene matches: 1. Per the germline V gene, CDR1 is SQVTM and CDR2 is ANQGSEA. This CDR3 has 13 residues. CDR3 region: CSVELAGYNEQFF. The CDR3 DNA is TGCAGCGTTGAACTAGCGGGTTACAATGAGCAGTTCTTC.

This clonotype was counted once. Just one base apart from a much larger clone, this may be a read error. The chain recombines TRBV25-1 with TRBJ2-6; D gene uncertain. Trimming removed 4 bases at V and 0 bases at J, with 1 base between. Germline assignment: CDR1 MGHDK and CDR2 SYGVNS. The CDR3 consists of 13 residues. Written as DNA, the CDR3 is TGTGCCAGCAGTGTCTCTGGGGCCAACGTCCTGACTTTC. It yields the protein CASSVSGANVLTF.